This passage covers 14 T cell receptor beta chains from one sample sequenced in a study of neurological immune-mediated disorders. TCRdb called the 5' RACE reads again in MiXCR, with one record for every CDR3 protein. Seen here are 55,000 to 75,000 distinct CDR3 sequences, 2.5% observed once, and the top ten hold around 3%. The sample was PBMCs. The receptors shown here come from a man aged 50 to 60 with multiple sclerosis.

The table lists this clonotype with many counts. This sequence joins TRBV5-5 and TRBJ1-2; a possible D gene is TRBD1 (6 bases). V was trimmed by 0 bases and J by 8 bases, leaving 11 bases between them. Germline V gene lookup returns CDR1 SGHKS and CDR2 YYEKEE (reference sequence). The CDR3 spans 13 residues. The CDR3 loop is CASSLDRVVGYTF. DNA of the CDR3: TGTGCCAGCAGCTTGGACAGGGTGGTCGGCTACACCTTC. Together with reference TRBV5-5 and TRBJ1-2, the CDR3 gives the full variable domain: DAGVTQSPTHLIKTRGQQVTLRCSPISGHKSVSWYQQVLGQGPQFIFQYYEKEERGRGNFPDRFSARQFPNYSSELNVNALLLGDSALYLCASSLDRVVGYTFGSGTRLTVV.

This clonotype was seen ten or more times. CDR3 sequence: CASSQDMNTEAFF. Here the CDR3 DNA reads TGCGCCAGCAGCCAAGACATGAACACTGAAGCTTTCTTT. The chain recombines TRBV4-3 with TRBJ1-1; no clear D gene. V gave up 0 bases and J gave up 0 bases, with 2 bases separating them. The CDR3 is made up of 13 amino acids. Germline assignment: CDR1 LGHNA and CDR2 YSLEER.

This clonotype was picked up many times. The CDR3: CASSIDAGGADNQPQHF. In nucleotides, the CDR3 is TGTGCCAGTAGTATAGATGCAGGGGGCGCCGACAATCAGCCCCAGCATTTT. V and J are TRBV19 and TRBJ1-5; 8 bases align to TRBD1. CDR1 is LNHDA, CDR2 SQIVND, per germline (reference sequence). This CDR3 region has 17 residues. J was trimmed by 3 bases and V by 0 bases; bases with no gene match: 7.

The sample holds many counts of this clonotype. This rearrangement joins TRBV20-1 to TRBJ2-3; 8 bases are shared with TRBD1. Trimming took 0 bases from V and 2 from J; bases not matched to a gene: 4. CDR3 length: 15 residues. Germline V gene sequence: CDR1 DFQATT, CDR2 SNEGSKA (reference sequence). The CDR3 loop is CSAREQGVLTDTQYF. CDR3 bases: TGCAGTGCTAGAGAACAGGGGGTCCTCACAGATACGCAGTATTTT.

This clonotype was counted many times. This chain connects TRBV20-1 to TRBJ1-5; the D gene is possibly TRBD1 (5 bases). Germline lookup yields CDR1 DFQATT and CDR2 SNEGSKA (reference sequence). The CDR3 loop spans 16 amino acids. Trimming pared 1 base from V and 1 base from J, leaving 14 bases between. The CDR3 DNA reads as TGCAGTGCTAGAGTTAAGGGGCTCGGGAGCAATCAGCCCCAGCATTTT. The encoded protein is CSARVKGLGSNQPQHF.

This clonotype has at least ten counts. The V call is TRBV27, the J call TRBJ2-7, with TRBD1 matching 7 bases. Looked up from germline, CDR1 is MNHEY and CDR2 is SMNVEV (reference sequence). V shed 5 bases and J 3 bases; nucleotides not matched to a gene: 7. The CDR3 has 14 residues. The CDR3: CASSIQGIGYEQYF. CDR3 in DNA: TGTGCCAGCAGTATACAGGGGATAGGCTACGAGCAGTACTTC.

The table lists this clonotype with many counts. This sequence joins TRBV7-2 and TRBJ2-1, with a tentative D call TRBD1 (5 bases). CDR3 length equals 14 residues. In germline, CDR1 is SGHTA, CDR2 FQGNSA. Trimming pared 1 base from V and 4 bases from J, leaving 8 bases between. The CDR3 spells CASSLEQEYNEQFF. CDR3 DNA: TGTGCCAGCAGCTTAGAACAGGAGTACAATGAGCAGTTCTTC.

This clonotype was observed at least ten times. V usage is TRBV29-1 and J usage is TRBJ2-3, with no clear D. CDR1 and CDR2 (germline): SQVTM, ANQGSEA. The CDR3 is 12 amino acids. V was cut by 3 bases and J by 2 bases, with 6 bases left in between. CDR3 DNA: TGCAGCGTTGACCAGACCACAGATACGCAGTATTTT. Protein sequence: CSVDQTTDTQYF.

This clonotype came up many times. The CDR3 loop reads CSARDTSGGLPGQFF. Written as DNA, the CDR3 is TGCAGTGCTAGAGATACTAGCGGGGGCCTCCCCGGGCAGTTCTTC. The chain carries TRBV20-1 and TRBJ2-1; 11 positions agree with TRBD2. Per the germline V gene, CDR1 is DFQATT and CDR2 is SNEGSKA (reference sequence). V shed 0 bases and J 12 bases; nucleotides not matched to a gene: 10. CDR3 length: 15 residues.

This clonotype was found many times. This chain connects TRBV7-6 to TRBJ2-7, with 7 bases fitting TRBD1. V was pared by 4 bases and J by 6 bases, with 12 bases of the junction left unmatched. Germline values: CDR1 SGHVS, CDR2 FNYEAQ. The CDR3 contains 15 residues. The CDR3 region is CASSSSPGQLPEQYF. The CDR3, as DNA: TGTGCCAGCAGCTCTTCTCCGGGACAGCTACCCGAGCAGTACTTC. Supplemented by reference TRBV7-6 and TRBJ2-7, the full variable domain reads GAGVSQSPRYKVTKRGQDVALRCDPISGHVSLYWYRQALGQGPEFLTYFNYEAQQDKSGLPNDRFSAERPEGSISTLTIQRTEQRDSAMYRCASSSSPGQLPEQYFGPGTRLTVT.

There are many counts of this clonotype. The chain combines TRBV6-5 with TRBJ2-5; TRBD2 agrees at 11 bases. The germline V gene encodes CDR1 MNHEY and CDR2 SVGAGI. The CDR3 sequence is 13 residues long. With 6 bases clipped from V and 13 bases from J, the junction kept 10 bases outside the gene matches. The CDR3 protein is CASRRGLAGLPYF. In nucleotides, the CDR3 is TGTGCCAGCAGACGCGGACTAGCGGGCCTTCCGTACTTC.

This clonotype appeared many times. The chain combines TRBV6-5 with TRBJ1-1; possibly TRBD1 for D (5 bases). Germline V CDR1 and CDR2: MNHEY, SVGAGI. The V gene lost 7 bases and the J gene lost 6 bases, with 18 bases spanning the gap. This CDR3 has 14 amino acids. The CDR3, as DNA: TGTGCCAGCAAAGGGGCTCATGGGGCCGCTGAAGCTTTCTTT. This codes for CASKGAHGAAEAFF.

This clonotype was counted only a few times. A single base separates this from a much larger clone, so it may be a read error. The chain is built from TRBV6-2 or TRBV6-3 and TRBJ1-4; D is ambiguous. Germline V gene data show CDR1 as MNHEY and CDR2 as SVGEGT. The CDR3 is 13 residues long. The CDR3 loop is CATVDATNETLFF. The CDR3 bases are TGTGCCACCGTGGATGCAACTAATGAAACACTGTTTTTT.

This clonotype was seen repeatedly, ten times or more. This sequence joins TRBV5-1 and TRBJ1-1; possibly TRBD1 for D (5 bases). Germline V lookup: CDR1 SGHRS, CDR2 YFSETQ. V gave up 5 bases and J gave up 0 bases, with 14 bases separating them. There are 15 residues in the CDR3. CDR3 DNA sequence: TGCGCCAGCAGACAGGACCCCGGGGTGAACACTGAAGCTTTCTTT. It yields the protein CASRQDPGVNTEAFF.